This TCR beta chain was sequenced during a study of blood T cell repertoires in COVID-19. Study information: Samples representing acute and convalescent COVID-19 were sourced from the United States, Italy and Spain. Sample material is recorded as cDNA or gDNA derived from T cells, B-cell-depleted T cells, or PBMCs.

As handled by the study authors: Amplification of reference gene primers was used by the study to estimate nucleated cell counts. Some clones are missing from TCRdb's copy, which holds only in-frame ones; the method was immunoSEQ multiplex PCR. That table furnishes V, J and clone size, whereas the DNA furnished D and trimming. This table holds about 200,000 clones, 89% found once. The CDR3 extends over 15 amino acids. Germline CDR1 and CDR2: MDHEN and SYDVKM. With 4 bases removed from V and 0 bases from J, the gap between germline ends came to 13 bases. The TCR comes from a man aged 55 to 69 who had recovered from COVID-19. V and J are TRBV28 and TRBJ2-7; D may be TRBD1 (5 bases). The material sequenced was peripheral blood. The CDR3 sequence: CASSSSDKLSYEQYF. Here the CDR3 DNA reads TGTGCCAGCAGTTCCTCGGACAAGCTCTCCTACGAGCAGTACTTC.